Below are 25 T cell receptor beta chains sequenced from a single sample in a study of blood T cell repertoires in COVID-19. Produced via immunoSEQ multiplex PCR; TCRdb's table is partial and in-frame only. Among hundreds of thousands of clones, roughly 80% were seen once, and the ten largest hold about 5.3%. Sequencing input: peripheral blood. These receptors came from a woman aged 80 or older with active or convalescent COVID-19.

This clone was seen a few times. The J gene is TRBJ1-1, the V gene TRBV5-4; D uncertain. Germline loops: CDR1 SGHNT, CDR2 YYREEE (reference sequence). The CDR3 loop spans 12 amino acids. The V end was cut by 4 bases, the J end by 6 bases, with 10 bases between. As DNA, the CDR3 is TGTGCCAGCAGCCCAGGTCAGGCTGAAGCTTTCTTT. Encoded protein: CASSPGQAEAFF.

This clone has a handful of counts. The chain combines TRBV28 with TRBJ1-1, with D hard to call. Trimming removed 6 bases at V and 0 bases at J, with 14 bases between. The CDR3 runs 15 residues. In germline, CDR1 is MDHEN, CDR2 SYDVKM. CDR3 DNA: TGTGCCAGCAGCCCCATTTTGTCCATGAACACTGAAGCTTTCTTT. It yields the protein CASSPILSMNTEAFF.

This chain connects TRBV7-9 to TRBJ2-5; 11 bases align to TRBD2. CDR3 size: 17 residues. Germline values: CDR1 SEHNR, CDR2 FQNEAQ (reference sequence). J was trimmed by 5 bases and V by 0 bases; bases with no gene match: 8. The chain's CDR3 is CASSLAVAGGRLETQYF. The CDR3 nucleotides read TGTGCCAGCAGCTTAGCGGTAGCGGGAGGGCGGCTGGAGACCCAGTACTTC.

V and J are TRBV9 and TRBJ2-7; maybe TRBD1 (5 bases). CDR1 SGDLS and CDR2 YYNGEE come from the germline V gene. Trimming took off 3 bases at V and 6 bases at J, with 16 bases between the two ends. CDR3 length: 14 residues. The CDR3 sequence is CASSAVGIQGEQYF. The CDR3 bases are TGTGCCAGCAGCGCCGTCGGCATTCAGGGCGAGCAGTACTTC.

The chain couples TRBV10-2 to TRBJ2-1; D might be TRBD1 (6 bases). There are 13 residues in the CDR3. Trimming took 6 bases from V and 4 from J, leaving 10 bases between them. The germline CDR1 and CDR2 sequences are WSHSY and SAAADI. CDR3 amino acids: CASRDDRYNEQFF. The CDR3 coding sequence is TGCGCCAGCAGGGATGACAGGTACAATGAGCAGTTCTTC.

The rearrangement joins TRBV5-4 to TRBJ2-5; tentative D call: TRBD2 (5 bases). The V gene's germline CDR1 is SGHNT and CDR2 YYREEE (reference sequence). CDR3 length: 12 residues. V was pared by 4 bases and J by 4 bases, with 8 bases between. CDR3 DNA sequence: TGTGCCAGCAGCGGAGGTTTAGAGACCCAGTACTTC. Protein sequence: CASSGGLETQYF.

The gene calls are TRBV5-1 and TRBJ2-7; no firm D call. CDR3 length: 14 residues. Trimming removed 3 bases at V and 3 bases at J, with 13 bases between. Germline V gives CDR1 SGHRS, CDR2 YFSETQ. In DNA form, the CDR3 reads TGCGCCAGCAGCTCCGGCGACACCAGCTACGAGCAGTACTTC. Translating it yields CASSSGDTSYEQYF.

This chain joins TRBV2 and TRBJ1-1; D ambiguous. The CDR3 is 14 residues long. V lost 5 bases, J lost 1 base, and 11 bases lay in between. The germline CDR1 and CDR2 sequences are SNHLY and FYNNEI. The CDR3 DNA reads as TGTGCCAGCAGTCTAAGCCGGGAGAACACTGAAGCTTTCTTT. Amino acids: CASSLSRENTEAFF.

The chain joins TRBV30 to TRBJ1-5, with TRBD1 identical over 7 bases. V shed 2 bases and J 2 bases; nucleotides not matched to a gene: 12. Germline-derived CDR1 and CDR2 are GTSNPN and SVGIG (reference sequence). The CDR3 sequence is 17 residues long. CDR3 nucleotide sequence: TGTGCCTGGAGTCGGTGGGGGAATACAGGGGGCAATCAGCCCCAGCATTTT. This sequence encodes CAWSRWGNTGGNQPQHF.

The chain joins TRBV27 to TRBJ1-2; a possible D gene is TRBD1 (5 bases). Between the trimmed V and J ends, which lost 0 bases and 8 bases, there was a span of 13 bases. Germline values: CDR1 MNHEY, CDR2 SMNVEV (reference sequence). The CDR3 is made up of 14 amino acids. CDR3 DNA sequence: TGTGCCAGCAGTTTATCGAGCGGGACGCGGGGCTACACCTTC. It encodes CASSLSSGTRGYTF.

This CDR3 reads CASSVWQVLGDNQPQHF. CDR3 in DNA: TGTGCCAGCAGTGTTTGGCAGGTCCTGGGAGACAATCAGCCCCAGCATTTT. V is TRBV6-1 and J is TRBJ1-5; D ambiguous. Deletions cut 4 bases from V and 3 bases from J, with 19 bases between. Germline V gene lookup returns CDR1 MNHNS and CDR2 SASEGT. CDR3 size: 17 residues.

This sequence joins TRBV20-1 and TRBJ1-6; D remains unclear. Deletions cut 3 bases from V and 8 bases from J, with 17 bases between. The germline V gene encodes CDR1 DFQATT and CDR2 SNEGSKA (reference sequence). The CDR3 totals 15 residues. CDR3 protein: CSASGPRGSDSPLHF. Written as DNA, the CDR3 is TGCAGTGCTAGTGGGCCGAGAGGCAGCGATTCACCCCTCCACTTT.

This clone occurred a few times. The genes are TRBV12-3 or TRBV12-4 and TRBJ1-1; the D gene is possibly TRBD1 (5 bases). Trimming stripped 3 bases from V and 5 bases from J, with 7 bases between. The CDR3 covers 12 residues. CDR3 sequence reads: CASSFTGTEAFF. DNA for the CDR3: TGTGCCAGCAGTTTTACAGGTACTGAAGCTTTCTTT.

V gene TRBV7-9 combines with J gene TRBJ1-4; D remains unclear. The CDR3 spans 16 residues. Germline values: CDR1 SEHNR, CDR2 FQNEAQ (reference sequence). The germline V and J ends were trimmed by 2 bases and 5 bases, with 15 bases remaining between them. CDR3 residues: CASSLSMAQINEKLFF. The DNA of the CDR3 is TGTGCCAGCAGCTTAAGCATGGCACAGATAAATGAAAAACTGTTTTTT.

This sequence joins TRBV3-1 (or the pseudogene TRBV3-2) and TRBJ2-7; D not certain. This CDR3 contains 15 residues. Trimming took 6 bases from V and 3 from J, leaving 18 bases between them. Per germline, CDR1 LGHDT and CDR2 YNNKEL (reference sequence). CDR3 loop: CASSQVRQSGYEQYF. The CDR3 region has the DNA TGTGCCAGCAGTCAGGTCAGGCAATCCGGCTACGAGCAGTACTTC.

This clone was recorded a few times. V is TRBV10-3 and J is TRBJ1-5, with D unclear. This CDR3 has 16 amino acids. Trimming removed 0 bases at V and 2 bases at J, with 11 bases between. Germline loops: CDR1 ENHRY, CDR2 SYGVKD. The CDR3 DNA reads as TGTGCCATCAGTGAGTCTTACCGGGTCGGCAATCAGCCCCAGCATTTT. This translates into CAISESYRVGNQPQHF.

This chain uses TRBV2 with TRBJ1-4, with 8 bases matching TRBD1. The CDR3 is 14 amino acids. The germline gives CDR1 SNHLY, CDR2 FYNNEI. V was clipped by 6 bases and J by 4 bases; unmatched bases: 4. CDR3 bases: TGTGCCAGCAGAGGACAGGGCGGTAATGAAAAACTGTTTTTT. This gives the protein CASRGQGGNEKLFF.

CDR3 amino acids: CASSQPGPLNTGELFF. The CDR3 region has the DNA TGCGCCAGCAGCCAACCGGGTCCCTTAAACACCGGGGAGCTGTTTTTT. This chain connects TRBV5-1 to TRBJ2-2; no clear D gene. Deletions cut 4 bases from V and 2 bases from J, with 15 bases between. This CDR3 has 16 residues. Germline lookup yields CDR1 SGHRS and CDR2 YFSETQ.

The chain carries TRBV24-1 and TRBJ2-1, with D possibly being TRBD1 (6 bases). CDR1 and CDR2 from the germline V gene are KGHDR and SFDVKD. V was trimmed by 4 bases and J by 1 base, leaving 10 bases between them. This CDR3 has 15 residues. CDR3 sequence (DNA): TGTGCCACCAGTGACCTAAGGGGGTCCTACAATGAGCAGTTCTTC. This encodes CATSDLRGSYNEQFF.

This clone was observed once. The rearrangement joins TRBV5-1 to TRBJ2-3; D possibly corresponds to TRBD1 (6 bases). The CDR3 loop spans 16 amino acids. Trimming pared 2 bases from V and 0 bases from J, leaving 13 bases between. Germline assignment: CDR1 SGHRS and CDR2 YFSETQ. Here the CDR3 reads CASSLQGSASTDTQYF. The CDR3 nucleotides are TGCGCCAGCAGCTTACAGGGCTCGGCTAGCACAGATACGCAGTATTTT.

This rearrangement joins TRBV29-1 to TRBJ1-2, with unresolved D. The V gene lost 5 bases and the J gene lost 4 bases, with 14 bases spanning the gap. Per the germline V gene, CDR1 is SQVTM and CDR2 is ANQGSEA. This CDR3 is 13 amino acids long. CDR3 in DNA: TGCAGCGTTAGTCTCTTTTCAGGCTATGGCTACACCTTC. Translated: CSVSLFSGYGYTF.

This chain joins TRBV18 and TRBJ1-2; D not certain. The germline CDR1 and CDR2 sequences are KGHSH and LQKENI. The CDR3 is 15 residues long. Trimming left V 0 bases short and J 0 bases short, with 8 bases between. Here the CDR3 DNA reads TGTGCCAGCTCACCACCGTACAGCACTAACTATGGCTACACCTTC. Amino acids: CASSPPYSTNYGYTF.

The CDR3 nucleotides read TGTGCCTGGACAAACCCGACGGGAGTGAACACTGAAGCTTTCTTT. Translated, it gives CAWTNPTGVNTEAFF. V and J are TRBV30 and TRBJ1-1; no clear D. The CDR3 totals 15 residues. The V gene lost 4 bases and the J gene lost 0 bases, with 15 bases spanning the gap. Germline lookup yields CDR1 GTSNPN and CDR2 SVGIG (reference sequence).

This sequence joins TRBV5-1 and TRBJ2-1, with 15 bases aligning to TRBD2. This CDR3 contains 17 residues. V was pared by 0 bases and J by 4 bases, with 2 bases of the junction left unmatched. Germline values: CDR1 SGHRS, CDR2 YFSETQ. The CDR3 nucleotides read TGCGCCAGCAGCTTGGGAGGGACTAGCGGGGGGTACAATGAGCAGTTCTTC. This gives the protein CASSLGGTSGGYNEQFF.

The rearrangement joins TRBV5-1 to TRBJ2-1, with 7 positions matching TRBD1. CDR3 length equals 12 residues. V trimming: 5 bases; J trimming: 9 bases; junction bases outside the gene matches: 5. CDR1 is SGHRS, CDR2 YFSETQ, per germline. The CDR3 sequence is CASRFDRVEQFF. The CDR3 DNA is TGCGCCAGCAGATTCGACAGGGTTGAGCAGTTCTTC.